The clone carrying this T cell receptor (beta chain) was detected only once. These data come from a study of pediatric ulcerative colitis. Only in-frame clones appear in the TCRdb table, and some are missing; sequencing was by immunoSEQ multiplex PCR. The repertoire holds tens of thousands of clones, with roughly nine tenths as singletons. The germline V gene has CDR1 SQVTM and CDR2 ANQGSEA. CDR3 length equals 12 residues. The V gene end was trimmed by 5 bases and the J gene end by 4 bases; junction bases not matched to a gene: 5. What was sequenced was blood. The clonotype originates from a boy between 10 and 17 years old with severe ulcerative colitis. The chain carries TRBV29-1 and TRBJ2-7; 7 bases fit TRBD1. CDR3 in amino acids: CSVRQGWYEQYF. The CDR3 coding sequence is TGCAGCGTTAGACAGGGATGGTACGAGCAGTACTTC.